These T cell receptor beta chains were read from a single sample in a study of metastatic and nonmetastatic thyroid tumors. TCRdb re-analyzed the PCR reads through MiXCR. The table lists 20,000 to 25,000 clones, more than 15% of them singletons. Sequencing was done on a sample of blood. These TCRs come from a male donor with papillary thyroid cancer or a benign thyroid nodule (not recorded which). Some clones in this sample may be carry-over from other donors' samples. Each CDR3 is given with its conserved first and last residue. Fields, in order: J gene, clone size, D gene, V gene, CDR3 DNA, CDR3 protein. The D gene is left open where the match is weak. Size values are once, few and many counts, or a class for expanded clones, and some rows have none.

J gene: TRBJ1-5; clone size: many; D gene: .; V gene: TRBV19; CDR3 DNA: TGTGCCAGTAGTTGGGAGCTTTATCAGCCCCAGCATTTT; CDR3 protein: CASSWELYQPQHF
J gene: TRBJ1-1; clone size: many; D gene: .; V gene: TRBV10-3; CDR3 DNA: TGTGCCATCCGGGGGTTGGGGGGACTCATGAACACTGAAGCTTTCTTT; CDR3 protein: CAIRGLGGLMNTEAFF
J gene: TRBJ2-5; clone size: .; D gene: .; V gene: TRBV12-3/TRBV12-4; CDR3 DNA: TGTGCCAGCAGTTTCCAACAAGAGACCCAGTACTTC; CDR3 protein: CASSFQQETQYF
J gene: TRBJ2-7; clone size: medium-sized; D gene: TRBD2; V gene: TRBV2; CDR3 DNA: TGTGCCAGCGAGGGTGGCGGGGGATCGTACTTC; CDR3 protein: CASEGGGGSYF
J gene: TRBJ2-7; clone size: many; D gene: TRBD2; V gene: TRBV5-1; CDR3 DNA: TGCGCCAGCAGCATGACTAGCGGGAGTCTCGAGCAGTACTTC; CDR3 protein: CASSMTSGSLEQYF
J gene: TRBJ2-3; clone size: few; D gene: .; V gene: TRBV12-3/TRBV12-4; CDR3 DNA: TGTGCCAGCAGTTTCGGACAGCGGAGCACAGATACGCAGTATTTT; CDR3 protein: CASSFGQRSTDTQYF
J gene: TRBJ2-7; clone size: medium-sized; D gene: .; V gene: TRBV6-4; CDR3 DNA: TGTGCCAGCAGGGGGGAGTGTACTACCCGGGAGCCCCCTTACGAGCAGTACTTC; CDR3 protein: CASRGECTTREPPYEQYF
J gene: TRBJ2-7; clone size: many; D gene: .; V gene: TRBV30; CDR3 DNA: TGTGCGAGGCGGCAAGCCTACGAGCAGTACTTC; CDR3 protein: CARRQAYEQYF
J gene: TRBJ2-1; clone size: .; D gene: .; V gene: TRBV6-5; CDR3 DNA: TGTGCCAGCAGTAACGGACAGTTGGACTACAATGAGCAGTTCTTC; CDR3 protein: CASSNGQLDYNEQFF
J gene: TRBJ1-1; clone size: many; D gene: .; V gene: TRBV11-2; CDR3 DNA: TGTGCCAGCAGCTTAGACAGGGTAGCTTTCTTT; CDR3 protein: CASSLDRVAFF
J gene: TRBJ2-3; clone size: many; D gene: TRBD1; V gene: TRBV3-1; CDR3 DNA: TGTGCCAGCAGCCAAGTCCAAGGGGGCAGCGCAGATACGCAGTATTTT; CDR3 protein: CASSQVQGGSADTQYF
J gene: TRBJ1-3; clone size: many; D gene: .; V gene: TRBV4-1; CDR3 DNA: TGCGCCAGCAGCCAAAAAGGAGCCACGACTGGAAACACCATATATTTT; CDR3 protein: CASSQKGATTGNTIYF
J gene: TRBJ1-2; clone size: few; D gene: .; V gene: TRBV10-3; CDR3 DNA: TGTGCCATCAGTGAGCGGGAGGGAAGGAACGGCTACACCTTC; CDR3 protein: CAISEREGRNGYTF
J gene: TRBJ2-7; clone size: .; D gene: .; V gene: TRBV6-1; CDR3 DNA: TGTGCCAGCATGATAACGGCGGCCTACGAGCAGTACTTC; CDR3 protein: CASMITAAYEQYF
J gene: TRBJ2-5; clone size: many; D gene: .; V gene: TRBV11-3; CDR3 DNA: TGTGCCAGCAGGGCGCGGGAGACCCAGTACTTC; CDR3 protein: CASRARETQYF
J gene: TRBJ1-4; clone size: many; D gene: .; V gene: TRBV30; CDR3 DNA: TGTGCCTGGAACTTGCGGGACCGCGTCTGGAAAAAACTGTTTTTT; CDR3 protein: CAWNLRDRVWKKLFF
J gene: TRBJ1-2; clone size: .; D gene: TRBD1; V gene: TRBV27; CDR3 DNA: TGTGCCAGCCGGAACGGACAGGGGTTTAACTATGGCTACACCTTC; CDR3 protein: CASRNGQGFNYGYTF
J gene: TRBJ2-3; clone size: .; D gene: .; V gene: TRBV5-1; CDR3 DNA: TGCGCCAGCAGCGATACAGCTTCGGGAGATACGCAGTATTTT; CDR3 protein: CASSDTASGDTQYF
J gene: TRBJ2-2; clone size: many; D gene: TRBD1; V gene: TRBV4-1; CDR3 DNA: TGCGCCAGCAGCCAGACACCGGGACAGGGCCCCGGGGAGCTGTTTTTT; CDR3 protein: CASSQTPGQGPGELFF
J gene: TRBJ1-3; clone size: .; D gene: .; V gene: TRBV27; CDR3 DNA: TGTGCCAACATGGGGGGAAATACCATATATTTT; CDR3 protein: CANMGGNTIYF
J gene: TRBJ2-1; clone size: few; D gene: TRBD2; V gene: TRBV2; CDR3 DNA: TGTGCCAGCACCCGGACTAGCGGGAGTGGTAATGAGCAGTTCTTC; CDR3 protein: CASTRTSGSGNEQFF
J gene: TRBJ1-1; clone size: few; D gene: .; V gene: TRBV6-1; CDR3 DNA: TGTGCCAGCAGAACCGCGCCGAACACTGAAGCTTTCTTT; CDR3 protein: CASRTAPNTEAFF
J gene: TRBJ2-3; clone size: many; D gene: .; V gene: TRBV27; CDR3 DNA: TGTGCCAGCAGTCGACACCAAGTGACAGATACGCAGTATTTT; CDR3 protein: CASSRHQVTDTQYF
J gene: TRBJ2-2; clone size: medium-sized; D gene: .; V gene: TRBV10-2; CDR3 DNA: TGCGCCAGCAGTGAGGTGGGCGGGCCGAACACCGGGGAGCTGTTTTTT; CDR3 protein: CASSEVGGPNTGELFF
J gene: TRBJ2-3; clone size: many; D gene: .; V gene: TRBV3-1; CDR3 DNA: TGTGCCAGCAGCCAAGTGGCGTCGAGCACAGATACGCAGTATTTT; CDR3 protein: CASSQVASSTDTQYF
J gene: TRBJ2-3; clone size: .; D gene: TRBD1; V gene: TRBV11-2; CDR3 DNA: TGTGCCAGCAGCTTACAAGCCCGGACAGGGGGCGCAGATACGCAGTATTTT; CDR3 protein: CASSLQARTGGADTQYF
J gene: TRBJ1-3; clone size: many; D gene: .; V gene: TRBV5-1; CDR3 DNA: TGCGCCAGCAGCATCCAAGGGGGGGCGGCTGGAAACACCATATATTTT; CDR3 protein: CASSIQGGAAGNTIYF
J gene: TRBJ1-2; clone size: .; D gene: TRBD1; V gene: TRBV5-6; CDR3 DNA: TGTGCCAGCAGCCGGAGGGGGACAGGGGAGTGGAAAGGCTACACCTTC; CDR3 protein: CASSRRGTGEWKGYTF
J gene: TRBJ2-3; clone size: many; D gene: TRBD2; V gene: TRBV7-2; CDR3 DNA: TGTGCCAGCAGCCTGGGGGACTACACAGATACGCAGTATTTT; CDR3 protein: CASSLGDYTDTQYF
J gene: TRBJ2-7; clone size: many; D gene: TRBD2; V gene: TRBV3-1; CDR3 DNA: TGTGCCAGCAGTGCCGGGACTAGCGTCTACGAGCAGTACTTC; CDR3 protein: CASSAGTSVYEQYF
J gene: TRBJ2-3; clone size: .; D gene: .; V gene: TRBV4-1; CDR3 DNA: TGCGCCAGCAGCCTCATGGAGTGCGATACGCAGTATTTT; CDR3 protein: CASSLMECDTQYF
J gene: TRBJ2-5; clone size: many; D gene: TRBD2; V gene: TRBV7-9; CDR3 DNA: TGTGCCAGCAGCTTAGACGAGTCTAGCGGGAGGGCCACCGAGACCCAGTACTTC; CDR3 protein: CASSLDESSGRATETQYF
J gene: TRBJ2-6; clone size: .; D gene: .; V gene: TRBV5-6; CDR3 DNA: TGTGCCAGCAGCTTTGTCAGCAGCTCTGGGTCCAACGTCCTGACTTTC; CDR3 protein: CASSFVSSSGSNVLTF
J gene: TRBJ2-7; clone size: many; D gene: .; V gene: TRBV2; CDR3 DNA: TGTGCCAGCAGTTCGCAGGGGCAGTACTTC; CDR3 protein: CASSSQGQYF
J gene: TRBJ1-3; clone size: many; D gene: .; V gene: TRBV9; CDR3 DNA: TGTGCCAGCAGCACCCGAGGGGGGACAAGTTACTCTGGAAACACCATATATTTT; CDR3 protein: CASSTRGGTSYSGNTIYF
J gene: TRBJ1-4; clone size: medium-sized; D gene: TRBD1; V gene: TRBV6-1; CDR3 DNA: TGTGCCAGCAGTACCGGGACAGGGGCCGAAAAACTGTTTTTT; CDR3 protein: CASSTGTGAEKLFF